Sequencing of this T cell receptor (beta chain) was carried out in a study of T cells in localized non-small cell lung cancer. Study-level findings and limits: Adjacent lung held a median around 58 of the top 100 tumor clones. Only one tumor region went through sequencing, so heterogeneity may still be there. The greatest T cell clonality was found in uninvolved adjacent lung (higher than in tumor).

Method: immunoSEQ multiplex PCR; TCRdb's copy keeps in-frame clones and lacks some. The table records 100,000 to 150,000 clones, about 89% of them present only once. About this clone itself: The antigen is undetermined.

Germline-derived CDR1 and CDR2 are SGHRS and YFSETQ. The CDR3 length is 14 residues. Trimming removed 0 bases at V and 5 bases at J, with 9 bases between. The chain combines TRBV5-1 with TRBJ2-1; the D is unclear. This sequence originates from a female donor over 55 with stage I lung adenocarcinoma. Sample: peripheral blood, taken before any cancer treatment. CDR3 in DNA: TGCGCCAGCAGCTTGGCGTGGCAACACAATGAGCAGTTCTTC. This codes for CASSLAWQHNEQFF.